This is a list of T cell receptor beta chains from one sample in a study of shared clonotypes between healthy human individuals. Generated by immunoSEQ multiplex PCR, the TCRdb table keeps only in-frame clones and is missing some. The profile shows roughly 1,600,000 clones, approximately 98.5% of them singletons. Source material: naive CD4+ T cells sorted from blood. The receptors were gathered from a man aged 25 to 40 in good health. Each CDR3 is given without its conserved first and last residue.

>TRBJ2-1|TRBV18
ASSRAGTSGHEQF
>TRBJ1-3|TRBV9
ASSDRGPSSGNTIY
>TRBJ2-2|TRBV7-8
ASSFNANTGELF
>TRBJ2-2|TRBV6-4
ASSATNTGELF
>TRBJ1-5|TRBV15
ATSRDPNQPQH
>TRBJ1-2|TRBV28
ASGGSNYGYT
>TRBJ2-2|TRBV5-4
ASSGAGGGRVTGELF
>TRBJ1-4|TRBV5-1
ASSLGGNEKLF
>TRBJ2-7|TRBV18
ASSPSVTYEQY
>TRBJ2-1|TRBV5-6
ASSFQRTYNEQF
>TRBJ2-5|TRBV5-1
ASSLTGAETQY
>TRBJ2-3|TRBV5-1
ASSLFVRQVDTQY
>TRBJ2-7|TRBV2
ASKQGTPLEQY
>TRBJ2-5|TRBV6-5
ASSLQTGLMAQY
>TRBJ2-5|TRBV18
ASSSGFSYQETQY
>TRBJ2-1|TRBV5-5
ASNLEASGIPYNEQF
>TRBJ1-1|TRBV6-5
ASRTRGGGTEAF
>TRBJ2-3|TRBV9
ASSVGTGGTDTQY
>TRBJ1-1|TRBV19
ASSGRGRGTEAF
>TRBJ2-7|TRBV25-1
ASRGQGSDEQY
>TRBJ1-1|TRBV7-3
ASHPGGRRSTEAF
>TRBJ2-3|TRBV5-1
ASSLRETADTQY
>TRBJ1-3|TRBV9
ASSVEWGGSGNTIY
>TRBJ2-7|TRBV18
ASSPLPGPSSYEQY
>TRBJ2-6|TRBV4-3
ASSQDMGSAGANVLT
>TRBJ2-1|TRBV13
ASSLKLAGDNEQF
>TRBJ2-5|TRBV2
ASSVFETQY
>TRBJ2-5|TRBV7-8
ASSSRGGSRETQY
>TRBJ1-5|TRBV2
ASSRWTVNQPQH
>TRBJ2-7|TRBV10-3
AISPGQGAREQY
>TRBJ2-2|TRBV19
ASSNPLALSGELF
>TRBJ1-2|TRBV5-5
ASTPWDRAGGYT
>TRBJ2-7|TRBV27
ASSLFGGSKEQY
>TRBJ1-5|TRBV18
ASSLYRDGFSQPQH
>TRBJ2-1|TRBV19
ASSTSGHNEQF
>TRBJ2-4|TRBV29-1
SAALGLAGKTLTGAKNIQY
>TRBJ2-6|TRBV27
ASSTFPGHLSGANVLT
>TRBJ2-5|TRBV11-2
ASSSGLAGGAETQY
>TRBJ2-7|TRBV18
ASSPSGAVYEQY
>TRBJ2-1|TRBV6-5
ASSYVPGSYNEQF